A single count supports the clone carrying this TCR beta chain. Samples left unsorted employed some 95 million PBMCs for genomic DNA. The data were obtained in a study of shared clonotypes between healthy human individuals. Assay execution proceeded at the deep level. TCRdb's copy holds only in-frame clones and misses some; the assay was immunoSEQ multiplex PCR. The data contain about 500,000 clones, approximately 80% of them seen just once; the ten biggest clones take up more than 10%. V dropped 5 bases and J dropped 0 bases, with 7 bases sitting between them. Germline CDR1 SGHTA, CDR2 FQGNSA. The CDR3 length is 13 residues.

The receptor was derived from a woman aged 35 to 49 in good health. Some clones in this sample may be carry-over from other donors' samples. Sequenced input: PBMCs. The V gene is TRBV7-2, the J gene TRBJ1-1; no reliable D call. CDR3 amino acids: CASSVTVNTEAFF. The DNA of the CDR3 is TGTGCCAGCAGCGTAACAGTGAACACTGAAGCTTTCTTT.